These T cell receptor beta chains were read from a single sample in a study of shared clonotypes between healthy human individuals. The assay was immunoSEQ multiplex PCR, and TCRdb's table has in-frame clones only and misses some. The top ten clones hold 0.5% to 0.65% of a sample with around 980,000 clones, more than 75% of them seen once. Sequencing used memory CD4+ T cells from PBMCs. These receptors were taken from a man aged 18-30 years in good health. Some clones in this sample may be carry-over from other donors' samples. Both conserved end residues are part of each CDR3. D genes are given only for firm matches. Some rows mark clone size as missing; the rest say once, few, many or name a class of expanded clone.

V: TRBV11-3
D: NA
size: NA
J: TRBJ2-3
DNA: TGTGCCAGCAGCCCCGGTTTTAGCACAGATACGCAGTATTTT
CDR3: CASSPGFSTDTQYF

V: TRBV6-1
D: NA
size: few
J: TRBJ1-2
DNA: TGTGCCAGCACCATAGACCTCGGGAGGGATGGCTACACCTTC
CDR3: CASTIDLGRDGYTF

V: TRBV5-1
D: NA
size: NA
J: TRBJ2-5
DNA: TGCGCCAGCAGCTTGGTCCCAGGGGAGGGACCCCAGTACTTC
CDR3: CASSLVPGEGPQYF

V: TRBV6-5
D: NA
size: NA
J: TRBJ2-7
DNA: TGTGCCAGCACCCCCCGGGACGGAGCCTACGAGCAGTACTTC
CDR3: CASTPRDGAYEQYF

V: TRBV30
D: NA
size: NA
J: TRBJ2-7
DNA: TGTGCCTGGAGTCGAGGGCCAGGCGAGCAGTACTTC
CDR3: CAWSRGPGEQYF

V: TRBV19
D: TRBD2
size: once
J: TRBJ2-1
DNA: TGTGCCAGTAGTATGTTAGGACTAGCCTACAATGAGCAGTTCTTC
CDR3: CASSMLGLAYNEQFF

V: TRBV6-1
D: TRBD1
size: NA
J: TRBJ2-5
DNA: TGTGCCAGCAGGAGGGGACAGCTACAAGAGACCCAGTACTTC
CDR3: CASRRGQLQETQYF

V: TRBV28
D: TRBD2
size: NA
J: TRBJ2-3
DNA: TGTGCCAGCAGGAAGGGACTAGGGGGAAAAAGCACAGATACGCAGTATTTT
CDR3: CASRKGLGGKSTDTQYF

V: TRBV23-1
D: TRBD1
size: NA
J: TRBJ2-7
DNA: TGCGCCAGCTGCAACAGGGGCCCCTACGAGCAGTACTTC
CDR3: CASCNRGPYEQYF

V: TRBV5-8
D: TRBD2
size: NA
J: TRBJ2-1
DNA: TGTGCCGGCAGCTTGGGGCCTAGCGGGGTTTACAATGAGCAGTTCTTC
CDR3: CAGSLGPSGVYNEQFF

V: TRBV7-2
D: NA
size: NA
J: TRBJ2-7
DNA: TGTGCCAGCAGCTTGTCCCGCTACGAGCAGTACTTC
CDR3: CASSLSRYEQYF

V: TRBV11-3
D: TRBD2
size: NA
J: TRBJ2-2
DNA: TGTGCCAGCAGCTCTTGGACTAGCGAGGCCGGGGAGCTGTTTTTT
CDR3: CASSSWTSEAGELFF

V: TRBV15
D: NA
size: NA
J: TRBJ1-3
DNA: TGTGCCACCAGCAGAGATTCTACAGGGCTGGTCACCATATATTTT
CDR3: CATSRDSTGLVTIYF

V: TRBV30
D: NA
size: NA
J: TRBJ1-4
DNA: TGTGCCTGGAGTACCCTTGCGGAAAAACTGTTTTTT
CDR3: CAWSTLAEKLFF

V: TRBV10-3
D: TRBD1
size: few
J: TRBJ2-2
DNA: TGTGCCATCAGCGACGACAGGGTGGGAAACACCGGGGAGCTGTTTTTT
CDR3: CAISDDRVGNTGELFF

V: TRBV11-1
D: NA
size: NA
J: TRBJ1-1
DNA: TGTGCCAGCAGCTTAGATGACACTGAAGCTTTCTTT
CDR3: CASSLDDTEAFF

V: TRBV10-3
D: NA
size: few
J: TRBJ2-1
DNA: TGTGCCATCAGCCCCTACCAAGAGCAGTTCTTC
CDR3: CAISPYQEQFF

V: TRBV28
D: NA
size: NA
J: TRBJ1-2
DNA: TGTGCCAGCAGGGAACCAGGGCCCTCATATGGCTACACCTTC
CDR3: CASREPGPSYGYTF

V: TRBV28
D: TRBD1
size: many
J: TRBJ1-2
DNA: TGTGCCAGCGGATCCAAAACCAGGGTGGGACAGGGACACTATGGCTACACCTTC
CDR3: CASGSKTRVGQGHYGYTF

V: TRBV9
D: TRBD1
size: NA
J: TRBJ1-2
DNA: TGTGCCAGCAGCGCCGCGGCGACGGGGACAGGGATCTATGGCTACACCTTC
CDR3: CASSAAATGTGIYGYTF

V: TRBV6-6
D: NA
size: few
J: TRBJ2-2
DNA: TGTGCCAGCAGTTACGGGGACGACCCCACCGGGGAGCTGTTTTTT
CDR3: CASSYGDDPTGELFF

V: TRBV19
D: NA
size: NA
J: TRBJ1-2
DNA: TGTGCCACAACCCCTACAGGGAAGGCTAACTATGGCTACACCTTC
CDR3: CATTPTGKANYGYTF

V: TRBV11-2
D: TRBD1
size: NA
J: TRBJ1-5
DNA: TGTGCCAGCAGCTCGACAGGGGGGAGCAATCAGCCCCAGCATTTT
CDR3: CASSSTGGSNQPQHF

V: TRBV28
D: NA
size: NA
J: TRBJ1-4
DNA: TGTGCCAGCAGTTGGTTACAGCACAATGAAAAACTGTTTTTT
CDR3: CASSWLQHNEKLFF